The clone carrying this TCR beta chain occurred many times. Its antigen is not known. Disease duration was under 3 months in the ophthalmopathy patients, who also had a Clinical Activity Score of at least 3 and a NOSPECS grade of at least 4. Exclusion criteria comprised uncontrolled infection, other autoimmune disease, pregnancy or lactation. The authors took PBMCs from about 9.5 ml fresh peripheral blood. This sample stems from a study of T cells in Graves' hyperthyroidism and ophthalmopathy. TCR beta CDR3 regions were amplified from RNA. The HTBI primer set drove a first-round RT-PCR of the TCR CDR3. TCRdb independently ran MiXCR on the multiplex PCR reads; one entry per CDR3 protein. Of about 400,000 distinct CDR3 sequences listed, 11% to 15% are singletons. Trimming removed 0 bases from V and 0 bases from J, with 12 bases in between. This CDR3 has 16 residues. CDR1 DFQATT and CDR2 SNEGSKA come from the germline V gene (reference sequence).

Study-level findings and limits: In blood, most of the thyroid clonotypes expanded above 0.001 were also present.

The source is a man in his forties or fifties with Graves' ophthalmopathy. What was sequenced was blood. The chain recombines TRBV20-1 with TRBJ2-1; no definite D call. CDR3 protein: CSARDRGTNSYNEQFF. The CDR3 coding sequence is TGCAGTGCTAGAGATCGAGGCACTAACTCCTACAATGAGCAGTTCTTC.